Below, 2 T cell receptor beta chains from the same sample are listed, as sequenced in a study of blood T cell repertoires in COVID-19. Assay used: immunoSEQ multiplex PCR; TCRdb lists only in-frame clones, some missing. The sample includes approximately 360,000 clones, more than 70% seen only once; the top ten take 0.95% to 1.5%. Sequencing input: peripheral blood. The receptors come from a man in his forties or fifties with acute or convalescent COVID-19.

This chain uses TRBV9 with TRBJ2-6; 7 nucleotides line up with TRBD1. Germline CDR1 SGDLS, CDR2 YYNGEE. The ends lost 2 bases at V and 0 bases at J; junction bases unmatched: 5. The CDR3 has 17 residues. The CDR3 reads CASSVEQGPSGANVLTF. The CDR3 bases are TGTGCCAGCAGCGTGGAACAGGGGCCCTCTGGGGCCAACGTCCTGACTTTC.

The rearrangement joins TRBV4-1 to TRBJ2-5; 8 bases match TRBD2. The CDR3 totals 17 residues. Germline CDR1 is MGHRA and CDR2 is YSYEKL. With 3 bases clipped from V and 2 bases from J, the junction kept 11 bases outside the gene matches. The CDR3, as DNA: TGCGCCAGCAGCCATTCCCCGGGACTAGGCATGCAAGAGACCCAGTACTTC. As protein: CASSHSPGLGMQETQYF.